The following is a T cell receptor beta chain sequence with its context. Source study methods: Counts of nucleated cells, estimated from reference gene primer amplification, were obtained. Only in-frame clones appear in the TCRdb table, and some are missing; sequencing was by immunoSEQ multiplex PCR. The V and J calls and clone size are taken from that table; D and trimming were inferred from the DNA. Seen here are 150,000 to 200,000 clones, more than 70% observed once, and the top ten hold about a sixth. The data derive from a study of blood T cell repertoires in COVID-19. Study at large: Italy, Spain and the United States were the sources of the convalescent and acute COVID-19 samples.

This CDR3 is built from 15 residues. V gave up 5 bases and J gave up 3 bases; unmatched junction bases: 5. Germline-derived CDR1 and CDR2 are KGHDR and SFDVKD. Living in 24 US areas, the participants were between roughly 18 and 90 years of age. Each participant's cohort was designated according to participant-reported clinical history. This clonotype was sampled from a man between 60 and 75 years old who had recovered from COVID-19. The chain recombines TRBV24-1 with TRBJ2-3; TRBD2 matches at 9 bases. Sequenced material: PBMCs or T cells enriched from blood (not recorded which). CDR3 in DNA: TGTGCCACCAGTGCGGGGCGGGGGGGAACAGATACGCAGTATTTT. Translating gives CATSAGRGGTDTQYF.